These 9 T cell receptor beta chains were sequenced from one sample in a study of cytomegalovirus exposure and HLA in healthy donors. Vbeta (60) and Jbeta (13) primers were used in the PCR. Generated by immunoSEQ multiplex PCR, the TCRdb table keeps only in-frame clones and is missing some. The sample lists 100,000 or so clones, around three quarters occurring once. What was sequenced was PBMCs. The receptors were sampled from a man aged 30 to 39 in good health and CMV-seronegative.

This clone was counted once. The chain uses TRBV5-1 and TRBJ1-4, with TRBD1 as a possible D gene (6 bases). V lost 5 bases and J lost 1, with 12 bases in between. Looked up from germline, CDR1 is SGHRS and CDR2 is YFSETQ. The CDR3 sequence is 15 residues long. The CDR3 reads CASRPQGITNEKLFF. The CDR3 DNA reads as TGCGCCAGCAGACCGCAGGGGATAACTAATGAAAAACTGTTTTTT.

This chain connects TRBV30 to TRBJ1-2; 7 bases agree with TRBD1. Trimming removed 0 bases from V and 4 bases from J; junction bases left unmatched: 2. The CDR3 extends over 13 amino acids. Germline lookup yields CDR1 GTSNPN and CDR2 SVGIG (reference sequence). DNA of the CDR3: TGTGCCTGGAGTGTACAGGGGAGCTATGGCTACACCTTC. The encoded protein is CAWSVQGSYGYTF.

The chain uses TRBV9 and TRBJ2-4; D may be TRBD1 (5 bases). Trimming removed 0 bases from V and 0 bases from J, with 7 bases in between. The CDR3 extends over 15 amino acids. Germline CDR1 reads SGDLS; CDR2 reads YYNGEE. Here the CDR3 reads CASSVAGAAKNIQYF. The CDR3 bases are TGTGCCAGCAGCGTAGCTGGGGCAGCCAAAAACATTCAGTACTTC.

The chain links TRBV27 to TRBJ1-1; 7 bases are shared with TRBD1. Looked up from germline, CDR1 is MNHEY and CDR2 is SMNVEV (reference sequence). The CDR3 covers 16 residues. V was pared by 5 bases and J by 0 bases, with 9 bases of the junction left unmatched. The CDR3 protein is CASSHETGRVNTEAFF. As DNA, the CDR3 is TGTGCCAGCAGTCACGAGACAGGGAGAGTGAACACTGAAGCTTTCTTT.

The CDR3 reads CASSYSGLRDNSPLHF. CDR3 coding DNA: TGTGCCAGCAGTTACTCTGGGCTCAGGGATAATTCACCCCTCCACTTT. The chain combines TRBV6-5 with TRBJ1-6; perhaps TRBD1 as D (5 bases). Between the trimmed V and J ends, which lost 0 bases and 5 bases, there was a span of 11 bases. CDR1 and CDR2 from the germline V gene are MNHEY and SVGAGI. CDR3 length: 16 amino acids.

The chain couples TRBV7-2 to TRBJ1-5, with D possibly matching TRBD1 (6 bases). The germline V gene encodes CDR1 SGHTA and CDR2 FQGNSA. The V and J ends lost 5 bases and 6 bases respectively, with 11 bases between them. The CDR3 covers 13 residues. This chain's CDR3 is CASSPDRFQPQHF. The CDR3 DNA sequence: TGTGCCAGCAGCCCCGACAGGTTTCAGCCCCAGCATTTT.

The J gene is TRBJ1-6, the V gene TRBV6-5; TRBD1 matches at 7 bases. Germline trimming cut 6 bases from V and 6 bases from J; bases unmatched to any gene: 8. The germline CDR1 and CDR2 sequences are MNHEY and SVGAGI. There are 15 residues in the CDR3. The CDR3 reads CASRRSGTANSPLHF. The DNA for the CDR3 is TGTGCCAGCAGACGGTCCGGGACAGCTAATTCACCCCTCCACTTT.

The chain carries TRBV4-1 and TRBJ2-7; 10 bases match TRBD1. The ends lost 6 bases at V and 3 bases at J; junction bases unmatched: 11. The CDR3 spans 16 residues. Germline CDR1 is MGHRA and CDR2 is YSYEKL. In DNA form, the CDR3 reads TGCGCCAGCAGGGGAGATTCGGGACAGGGGATCTACGAGCAGTACTTC. This translates into CASRGDSGQGIYEQYF.

CDR3 residues: CAISESAGQPQHF. The CDR3 DNA follows: TGTGCCATCAGTGAGTCTGCGGGCCAGCCCCAGCATTTT. This chain connects TRBV10-3 to TRBJ1-5; D is uncertain. Germline CDR1 and CDR2: ENHRY and SYGVKD. This CDR3 is 13 amino acids long. The V and J ends lost 0 bases and 7 bases respectively, with 7 bases between them.